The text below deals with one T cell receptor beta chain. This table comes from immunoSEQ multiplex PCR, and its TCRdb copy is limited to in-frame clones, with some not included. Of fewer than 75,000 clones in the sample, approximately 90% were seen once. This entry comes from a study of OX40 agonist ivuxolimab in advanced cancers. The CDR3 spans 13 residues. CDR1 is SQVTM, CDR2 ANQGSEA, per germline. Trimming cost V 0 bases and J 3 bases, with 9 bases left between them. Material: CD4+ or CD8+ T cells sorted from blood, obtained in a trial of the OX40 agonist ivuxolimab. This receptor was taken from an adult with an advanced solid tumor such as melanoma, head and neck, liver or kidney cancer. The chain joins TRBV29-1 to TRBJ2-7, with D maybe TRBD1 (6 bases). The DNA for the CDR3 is TGCAGCGTTGAAGATGCACAGGGCTACGAGCAGTACTTC. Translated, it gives CSVEDAQGYEQYF.